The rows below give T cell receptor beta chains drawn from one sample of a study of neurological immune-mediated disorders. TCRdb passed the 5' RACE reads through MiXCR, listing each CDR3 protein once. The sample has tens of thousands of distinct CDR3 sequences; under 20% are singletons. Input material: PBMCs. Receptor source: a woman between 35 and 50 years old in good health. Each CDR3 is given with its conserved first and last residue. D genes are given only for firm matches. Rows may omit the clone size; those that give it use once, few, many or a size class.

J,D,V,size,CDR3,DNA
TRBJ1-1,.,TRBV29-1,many,CSVDQWNTEAFF,TGCAGCGTTGATCAGTGGAACACTGAAGCTTTCTTT
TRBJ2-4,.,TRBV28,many,CASSLSDEINIQYF,TGTGCCAGCAGTTTATCGGACGAGATAAACATTCAGTACTTC
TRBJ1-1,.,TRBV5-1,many,CASSSGLTPMNTEAFF,TGCGCCAGCAGCTCAGGTCTTACTCCTATGAACACTGAAGCTTTCTTT
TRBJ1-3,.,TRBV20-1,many,CSVGDLAVAGNTIYF,TGCAGTGTAGGGGACTTGGCGGTGGCTGGAAACACCATATATTTT
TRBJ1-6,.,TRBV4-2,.,CASSIWDQQEYNSPLHF,TGTGCCAGCAGCATCTGGGACCAACAAGAGTATAATTCACCCCTCCACTTT
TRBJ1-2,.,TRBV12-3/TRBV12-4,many,CASSPRGGNNYGYTF,TGTGCCAGCAGTCCCCGAGGCGGAAACAACTATGGCTACACCTTC
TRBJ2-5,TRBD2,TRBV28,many,CASRPSGGETQYF,TGTGCCAGCAGACCAAGCGGGGGAGAGACCCAGTACTTC
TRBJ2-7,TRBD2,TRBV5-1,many,CASSLRASGGYEQYF,TGCGCCAGCAGCTTGAGGGCTAGCGGGGGCTACGAGCAGTACTTC
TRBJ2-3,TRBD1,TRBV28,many,CASSLTGGDADTQYF,TGTGCCAGCAGTTTAACAGGGGGCGATGCAGATACGCAGTATTTT
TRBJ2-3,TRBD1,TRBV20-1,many,CSARKPGGGTDTQYF,TGCAGTGCTAGGAAGCCAGGGGGCGGCACAGATACGCAGTATTTT
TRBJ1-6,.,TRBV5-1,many,CASSLEEAGENSPLHF,TGCGCCAGCAGCTTGGAGGAAGCGGGAGAAAATTCACCCCTCCACTTT
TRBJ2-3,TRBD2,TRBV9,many,CASSAPSARRGGADTQYF,TGTGCCAGCAGCGCCCCGTCCGCGAGGCGGGGGGGCGCAGATACGCAGTATTTT
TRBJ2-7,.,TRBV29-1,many,CSVEEAAGDSSYEQYF,TGCAGCGTTGAAGAAGCGGCAGGCGATAGCTCCTACGAGCAGTACTTC
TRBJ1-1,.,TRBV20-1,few,CSARGGDNTEAFF,TGCAGTGCTAGAGGAGGGGATAACACTGAAGCTTTCTTT
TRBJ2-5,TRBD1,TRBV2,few,CASSTGAFQETQYF,TGTGCCAGCAGTACAGGGGCCTTCCAAGAGACCCAGTACTTC
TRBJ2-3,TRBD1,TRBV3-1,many,CASSPRGRTITDTQYF,TGTGCCAGCAGCCCGAGGGGGCGAACGATCACAGATACGCAGTATTTT